This TCR beta chain was sequenced during a study of T-cell memory formation after mild COVID-19. Background on the study: Each donor largely had its own TCR clusters.

Germline V gene data show CDR1 as KGHDR and CDR2 as SFDVKD. The CDR3 consists of 12 residues. V shed 5 bases and J shed 5 bases, with 7 bases lying between them. TCRdb recomputed calls from the 5' RACE reads with MiXCR, one row per CDR3 protein. The sample lists hundreds of thousands of distinct CDR3 sequences; about 15% were seen once. In its sample, this clonotype was seen a few times. The source of this sequence is a young man who had mild COVID-19 (a few samples of this study predate the infection). Cell type and time point are not known. Specimen: PBMCs or a T cell subset sorted from them (not recorded which). The chain joins TRBV24-1 to TRBJ2-3; D not resolved. CDR3 region: CATSGAGDTQYF. CDR3 coding DNA: TGTGCCACCAGTGGCGCAGGAGATACGCAGTATTTT.